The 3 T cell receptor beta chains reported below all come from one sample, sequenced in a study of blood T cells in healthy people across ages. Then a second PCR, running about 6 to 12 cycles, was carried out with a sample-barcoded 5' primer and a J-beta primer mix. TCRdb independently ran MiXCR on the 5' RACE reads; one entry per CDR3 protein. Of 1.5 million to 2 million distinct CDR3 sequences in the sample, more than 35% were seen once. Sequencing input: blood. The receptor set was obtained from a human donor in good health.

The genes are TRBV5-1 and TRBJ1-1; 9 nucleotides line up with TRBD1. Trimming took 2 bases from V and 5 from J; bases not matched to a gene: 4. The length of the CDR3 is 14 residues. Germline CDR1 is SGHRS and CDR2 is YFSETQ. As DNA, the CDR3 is TGCGCCAGCAGCTTTACAGGGGGCTCTACTGAAGCTTTCTTT. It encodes CASSFTGGSTEAFF.

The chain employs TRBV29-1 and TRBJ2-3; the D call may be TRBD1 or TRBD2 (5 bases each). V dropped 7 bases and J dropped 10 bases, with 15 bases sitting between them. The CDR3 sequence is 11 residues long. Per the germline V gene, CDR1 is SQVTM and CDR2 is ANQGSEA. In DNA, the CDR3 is TGCAGCGCTGGGACCGGGGATGCGCAGTATTTT. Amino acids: CSAGTGDAQYF.

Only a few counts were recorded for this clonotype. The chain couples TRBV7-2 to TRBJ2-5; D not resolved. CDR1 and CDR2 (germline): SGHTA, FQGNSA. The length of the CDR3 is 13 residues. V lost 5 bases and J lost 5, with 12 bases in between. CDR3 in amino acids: CASSGIGLETQYF. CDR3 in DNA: TGTGCCAGCAGCGGCATAGGCTTGGAGACCCAGTACTTC.